This T cell receptor (beta chain) derives from a study of beta chain features in type 1 diabetes. Study information: Investigators examined some 100,000,000 sorted cells across all samples.

Per the germline V gene, CDR1 is MNHEY and CDR2 is SMNVEV (reference sequence). Trimming removed 7 bases at V and 0 bases at J, with 15 bases between. The length of the CDR3 is 15 residues. The authors reverse transcribed all of the isolated RNA, so sequencing captured expressed TCRB transcripts. Data came from immunoSEQ multiplex PCR; TCRdb stores just in-frame clones and leaves some out. The data show approximately 250,000 clones, 11% to 15% seen once. Heparinised blood was drawn once per donor, averaging about 116 mL. Notes on this clone: Its antigen is as yet unknown.

Study findings and constraints: The naive, central memory and Treg TCRB repertoires showed an apparent similarity that was greater among patients than among healthy donors. Shorter templates may be favored by PCR, equally so in patients and controls.

V usage is TRBV27 and J usage is TRBJ1-1; D not certain. The TCR comes from a woman aged 40 to 50 in good health. The sequenced material came from naive CD4+ T cells from blood. In DNA, the CDR3 is TGTGCCAGCAATTCCTTAAGCTTGATGAACACTGAAGCTTTCTTT. Encoded protein: CASNSLSLMNTEAFF.